This section outlines one TCR beta chain sequence together with its context. This clonotype has a count of ten or more. No cognate antigen has been identified for it. No base qualities exist here, and no much larger clone lies one base off it. Receptor libraries were prepared by PCR. Instrument on record: Illumina HiSeq 2500. To normalize quantification of the TCRbeta repertoire, the TCR libraries were built with molecular barcoding that relied on unique molecular identifiers. TCRdb reanalyzed the raw reads on its own, using fastp at Q25 for trimming and MiXCR for clone calling, and kept in-frame beta chains. Each CDR3 protein gets just one entry, which takes the most common genes and DNA from the rows behind it. The sample records roughly 240,000 distinct CDR3 sequences, approximately 8% of which are singletons. About 6.4% of the sample is held by the ten biggest clonotypes. This sample was taken from a study of T-cell reconstitution after alpha-beta-depleted transplantation in children (dated by TCRdb to 2015 to 2016). A note on the overall study: Using TCR repertoire profiling, the study followed T-cell immune reconstitution in a quantitative way in children after TCRalphabeta/CD19-depleted allogeneic hematopoietic cell transplantation. Study-wide findings and limitations: The frequencies of hyperexpanded clones fell over the following months, and after one year, T-cell counts and TCRbeta diversity were mostly attributed to newly produced T cells. The apparently early alphabetaT-cell count recovery about two months after transplant was reportedly dependent on only several hundred rapidly expanded clones derived from non-depleted graft cells. The high TCRbeta diversity at day 60 in some patients was ascribed to recipient T cells and intrathymic progenitors that had survived conditioning.

The germline V gene (reference sequence) provides CDR1 MNHEY and CDR2 SMNVEV. From cysteine to phenylalanine, the CDR3 is 14 amino acids long. Only the CDR3 DNA stays, 42 bases, in frame from base 1. Between the V and J ends, shortened by 4 bases and 5 bases respectively, the junction contains 12 bases. The treatment or condition label, as the study defines it: allogeneic hematopoietic cell transplantation with graft depleted of TCRalphabeta T cells and CD19 B cells. The transplant recipients were children given TCRalphabeta/CD19-depleted allogeneic hematopoietic cell grafts. The sample here was PBMCs, mostly from graft donor cells, taken 180 days after TCRalphabeta/CD19-depleted stem cell transplant. The chain links TRBV27 with TRBJ2-1; TRBD1 is perhaps the D gene, given 5 matching bases. The receptor comes from a male patient between 10 and 17 years old who had a stem cell transplant for acute lymphoblastic leukemia, so the T cells may come from the graft donor. The CDR3 reads CASSWVRGHNEQFF. The sequenced DNA is TGTGCCAGCAGTTGGGTAAGGGGCCACAATGAGCAGTTCTTC.